This T cell receptor beta chain was sequenced for a study of blood T cell repertoires in COVID-19. Study-wide context: The United States, Italy and Spain were the sources of the acute and convalescent COVID-19 samples. Sources were T cells, B-cell-depleted T cells, or PBMCs; the material itself was cDNA or gDNA.

The table lists this clone with a count of one. Germline trimming cut 5 bases from V and 8 bases from J; bases unmatched to any gene: 6. Germline V gene sequence: CDR1 MGHDK, CDR2 SYGVNS. CDR3 size: 14 residues. Recruited during active infection, patients (from Seattle) were subsequently followed longitudinally. Per the original methods: Researchers report that nucleated cell counts were estimated from reference gene primer amplification. Using immunoSEQ multiplex PCR, the repertoire was profiled, and TCRdb retains in-frame clones only, with some absent. V and J calls plus clone size are reproduced from that table; the DNA served to infer D and trimming. The sample has nearly 25,000 clones; roughly 77% are singletons.

Sample: peripheral blood. This TCR derives from a woman aged 70-85 years with COVID-19, enrolled during active disease. V and J are TRBV25-1 and TRBJ2-1, with 10 bases fitting TRBD2. CDR3 nucleotide sequence: TGTGCCAGCAGTTCTAGCGGGAGAAGCGATGAGCAGTTCTTC. It yields the protein CASSSSGRSDEQFF.